This is a list of T cell receptor beta chains from one sample in a study of blood T cell repertoires in COVID-19. The assay was immunoSEQ multiplex PCR, and TCRdb's table has in-frame clones only and misses some. The sample gives some 180,000 clones, less than 90% of which show up once; roughly 3.1% is in the top ten. The sequenced sample was PBMCs or T cells enriched from blood (not recorded which). These receptors all stem from a woman in her thirties who had been exposed to COVID-19. Each CDR3 is given with its conserved first and last residue. A D gene is named only where the DNA matches it firmly. Clone size appears in some rows only: once, few, many, or a class for an expanded clone.

d_call	v_call	j_call	clone_size	cdr3_nt	cdr3_aa
NA	TRBV30	TRBJ2-3	NA	TGTGCCCAATCTCGGGGCGGGGTTACTGGAGATACGCAGTATTTT	CAQSRGGVTGDTQYF
TRBD1	TRBV15	TRBJ1-5	NA	TGTGCCACCAGCAGAGAGACAGGGCGCAATCAGCCCCAGCATTTT	CATSRETGRNQPQHF
NA	TRBV4-3	TRBJ2-2	NA	TGCGCCAGCAGCCAAGATTCAGGGGTGGCAGCCGGGGAGCTGTTTTTT	CASSQDSGVAAGELFF
TRBD1	TRBV30	TRBJ2-2	NA	TGTGCCTGGAGAGGCCAGGGGGCGAACACCGGGGAGCTGTTTTTT	CAWRGQGANTGELFF
NA	TRBV24-1	TRBJ2-3	NA	TGTGCCACCAGTGATTCATATACGCAGTATTTT	CATSDSYTQYF
NA	TRBV11-3	TRBJ2-2	NA	TGTGCCAGCAGCCCAAACACCGGGGAGCTGTTTTTT	CASSPNTGELFF
TRBD1	TRBV12-3/TRBV12-4	TRBJ1-2	NA	TGTGCCAGCAGCTCAAAGACAGGGGATGGCTACACCTTC	CASSSKTGDGYTF
TRBD1	TRBV10-3	TRBJ2-7	NA	TGTGCCATCAGTGGAGCTCAGGGGGTTTCCTACGAGCAGTACTTC	CAISGAQGVSYEQYF
NA	TRBV19	TRBJ2-7	NA	TGTGCCCACAGAGAGACTAGATCTTACGAGCAGTACTTC	CAHRETRSYEQYF
TRBD1	TRBV5-5	TRBJ2-5	NA	TGTGCCAGCAGCTTGATAGGGACAGTCCAAGAGACCCAGTACTTC	CASSLIGTVQETQYF
TRBD1	TRBV7-9	TRBJ2-1	NA	TGTGCCAGCAGCTCCGACCTTGACAGGGGTCCTTTCAATGAGCAGTTCTTC	CASSSDLDRGPFNEQFF
NA	TRBV29-1	TRBJ1-2	NA	TGCAGCGTTGGCCGGGAGGATGGCTACACCTTC	CSVGREDGYTF
TRBD2	TRBV9	TRBJ2-1	once	TGTGCCAGCAGCGTAGGTAGCGGGGATACCTACAATGAGCAGTTCTTC	CASSVGSGDTYNEQFF
TRBD1	TRBV7-2	TRBJ2-1	NA	TGTGCCAGCGGAACACAGGGGGCTGGGAATGACTGCTTCTTC	CASGTQGAGNDCFF
TRBD1	TRBV9	TRBJ1-6	once	TGTGCCAGCAGAGCACAGGGGGCCGAATCTGGTTCACCCCTCCACTTT	CASRAQGAESGSPLHF
TRBD1	TRBV6-5	TRBJ1-6	NA	TGTGCCAGCAGTTCTAAGGGACAGGGGGGCTTGGCCCTCCACTTT	CASSSKGQGGLALHF
NA	TRBV29-1	TRBJ1-4	few	TGCAGCGTTGTCAATAATGAAAAACTGTTTTTT	CSVVNNEKLFF
NA	TRBV4-1	TRBJ2-1	NA	TGCGCCAGCAGCCAAGGGGGCCTACCGCCTTACAATGAGCAGTTCTTC	CASSQGGLPPYNEQFF